This T cell receptor beta chain emerged from a study of T cells in localized non-small cell lung cancer. Study-level results: Greater T cell density in blood accompanied longer overall survival. Researchers found a median approximately 50 of the top 100 tumor clones in adjacent lung. Clonality of T cells reached its maximum in uninvolved adjacent lung, surpassing tumor.

Clones were read by immunoSEQ multiplex PCR, and TCRdb kept only the in-frame ones, dropping some. The sample includes about 130,000 clones, around 92% seen only once; the top ten take approximately 1.5%. CDR1 is SGHDT, CDR2 YYEEEE, per germline. Between the trimmed V and J ends, which lost 0 bases and 3 bases, there was a span of 9 bases. The CDR3 sequence is 14 residues long. Concerning this clone: Its specificity is unknown.

The TCR comes from a female donor over 55 with stage I lung adenocarcinoma. The V gene is TRBV5-6, the J gene TRBJ1-1, with D tentatively TRBD1 (5 bases). Sample: peripheral blood, taken before any cancer treatment. The CDR3 loop reads CASSLVEGYTEAFF. CDR3 coding DNA: TGTGCCAGCAGCTTGGTAGAGGGGTACACTGAAGCTTTCTTT.